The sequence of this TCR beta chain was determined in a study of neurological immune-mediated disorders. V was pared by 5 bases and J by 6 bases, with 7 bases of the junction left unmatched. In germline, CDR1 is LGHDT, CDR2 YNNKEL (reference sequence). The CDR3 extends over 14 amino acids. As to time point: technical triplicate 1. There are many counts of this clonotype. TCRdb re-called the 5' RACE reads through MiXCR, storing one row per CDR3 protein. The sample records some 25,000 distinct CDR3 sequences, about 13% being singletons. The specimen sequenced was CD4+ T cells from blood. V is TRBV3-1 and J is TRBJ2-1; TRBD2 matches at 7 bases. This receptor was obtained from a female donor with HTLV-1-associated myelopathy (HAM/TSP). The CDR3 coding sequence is TGTGCCAGCAGCACAAGCGGGGCCCTCAATGAGCAGTTCTTC. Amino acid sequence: CASSTSGALNEQFF.